The 14 T cell receptor beta chains presented below share a single source sample, sequenced in a study of CXCR3-negative and CXCR3-positive naive CD8 T cells. Whole-study findings and limits: Naive CXCR3-positive cells had TRB CDR3s more hydrophobic than those of CXCR3-negative naive cells.

The method, 5' RACE with UMI labels, was used to prepare the TRB cDNA libraries. Following a re-call of the 5' RACE reads, TCRdb has one entry per CDR3 protein and lacks DNA. The data show 130,000 to 150,000 distinct CDR3 sequences, and the top ten clones hold 0.25% to 0.3%. Antigens of these TCRs are unknown. Specimen: naive CXCR3+ CD8+ T cells from blood. The subset was: CD45RO-CCR7+CD27+CD95- naive CD8+ T cells expressing CXCR3 (TNR3+). These receptors all come from a human donor in good health. Some clones in this sample may be carry-over from other donors' samples.

The chain recombines TRBV6-2 or TRBV6-3 with TRBJ1-1; TCRdb outputs TRBD1, but without DNA this stays unchecked. Germline V gene data show CDR1 as MNHEY and CDR2 as SVGEGT. The CDR3 has 17 amino acids. CDR3: CASCKPGGTGVFTEAFF.

CDR3 region: CASSLETPTNEQYF. The chain uses TRBV7-6 and TRBJ2-7. Looked up from germline, CDR1 is SGHVS and CDR2 is FNYEAQ. The CDR3 length is 14 residues.

The V and J genes are TRBV29-1 and TRBJ2-5; without DNA, the TCRdb call of TRBD1 cannot be checked. CDR3 length: 14 residues. CDR1 and CDR2 (germline): SQVTM, ANQGSEA. The CDR3: CSVEDRQGVETQYF.

This chain links TRBV7-2 with TRBJ2-2; TCRdb's assignment of TRBD1 cannot be checked, as there is no DNA. The CDR3 is made up of 14 amino acids. The germline CDR1 and CDR2 sequences are SGHTA and FQGNSA. The CDR3: CASRKGEDTGELFF.

The chain uses TRBV3-1 and TRBJ2-7; TCRdb proposes TRBD2, but this gene call is untestable without DNA. This CDR3 comprises 13 residues. Germline V gene sequence: CDR1 LGHDT, CDR2 YNNKEL (reference sequence). CDR3: CASGTSWDYEQYF.

The rearrangement joins TRBV28 to TRBJ2-7; with no DNA, the TCRdb D assignment of TRBD1 cannot be verified. Germline CDR1 MDHEN, CDR2 SYDVKM. This CDR3 spans 14 amino acids. CDR3 amino acids: CASSLWQGKDEQYF.

CDR3 sequence: CASSYPPMAGTTDTQYF. The rearrangement joins TRBV6-6 to TRBJ2-3; lacking DNA, the TRBD1 call made by TCRdb goes unchecked. The CDR3 loop spans 17 amino acids. The V gene's germline CDR1 is MNHNY and CDR2 SVGAGI (reference sequence).

This rearrangement joins TRBV7-9 to TRBJ1-1; TCRdb lists TRBD1, though no DNA is available to test this call. Germline assignment: CDR1 SEHNR and CDR2 FQNEAQ (reference sequence). The CDR3 has 15 amino acids. This CDR3 reads CASSLDGGVNTEAFF.

J is TRBJ2-3 and V is TRBV9. Germline assignment: CDR1 SGDLS and CDR2 YYNGEE. The CDR3 sequence is 13 residues long. The CDR3 protein is CASSYSDAATQYF.

The V and J genes are TRBV7-9 and TRBJ2-1; TCRdb's D gene call, TRBD2, goes unchecked for lack of DNA. CDR3 length: 12 amino acids. CDR1 and CDR2 (germline): SEHNR, FQNEAQ (reference sequence). CDR3 residues: CASSGTSDEQFF.

The chain recombines TRBV5-1 with TRBJ2-5. Germline assignment: CDR1 SGHRS and CDR2 YFSETQ. The CDR3 is made up of 11 amino acids. CDR3: CAIYPQETQYF.

This chain uses TRBV7-3 with TRBJ1-1; the D call of TRBD1 rests on TCRdb alone, since no DNA is present to check it. This CDR3 is built from 13 residues. Germline V gene sequence: CDR1 SGHTA, CDR2 FQGTGA. This CDR3 is CASRPPGTAEAFF.

The V gene is TRBV5-1, the J gene TRBJ2-1; TCRdb lists TRBD1, though no DNA is available to test this call. The CDR3 runs to 14 residues. The germline CDR1 and CDR2 sequences are SGHRS and YFSETQ. Here the CDR3 reads CASGYDGTDNEQFF.

The rearrangement joins TRBV4-1 to TRBJ1-6; TCRdb's D call, TRBD1, is unchecked because there is no DNA. Germline V gene data show CDR1 as MGHRA and CDR2 as YSYEKL. The CDR3 runs 15 residues. The CDR3 loop is CASSPWGQGNSPLHF.